Detailed here is one T cell receptor (beta chain). What it binds is unknown. The data stem from a study of T cell responses to AZD1222 COVID-19 vaccine. Clones were sequenced by immunoSEQ multiplex PCR, and TCRdb holds only the in-frame ones, with some missing. The profile covers 150,000 to 200,000 clones, with around 94% appearing a single time and around 9.3% taken by the ten largest. Germline V CDR1 and CDR2: SGHDN, FVKESK. The germline V and J ends were trimmed by 1 base and 0 bases, with 19 bases remaining between them. This CDR3 region has 19 residues. General study results and limits: Spike-specific TCR breadth and depth both grew after two AZD1222 doses. The repertoires were collected only after the peak T cell response.

The sample in question was peripheral blood, obtained on day 0 of AZD1222 vaccination. The rearrangement joins TRBV14 to TRBJ2-1; possible D gene TRBD2, 5 bases. This TCR was sampled from an adult in good health. CDR3 loop: CASSQAFSRGPYSYNEQFF. The DNA of the CDR3 is TGTGCCAGCAGCCAAGCTTTCAGCCGGGGTCCCTACTCCTACAATGAGCAGTTCTTC.